This T cell receptor beta chain was captured in a study of CD8 T cells in ankylosing spondylitis. 5'-RACE, quantitative and with molecular barcodes, yielded the TCR beta libraries. Using its own MiXCR run on the 5' RACE reads, TCRdb lists one record per CDR3 protein. The sample lists 200,000 to 300,000 distinct CDR3 sequences, roughly 8.6% occurring once. This clonotype was detected ten times or more. The CDR3 sequence is 14 residues long. The germline V and J ends were trimmed by 4 bases and 5 bases, with 14 bases remaining between them. Germline assignment: CDR1 MGHRA and CDR2 YSYEKL. Sequenced sample: blood, either unsorted or a sorted T cell fraction (not recorded which). This receptor was identified in a male donor with ankylosing spondylitis or in good health (not recorded which). This chain connects TRBV4-1 to TRBJ1-1; D possibly corresponds to TRBD1 (6 bases). CDR3 residues: CASSPGYQGTEAFF. Written as DNA, the CDR3 is TGCGCCAGCAGCCCGGGCTACCAGGGGACTGAAGCTTTCTTT.